A single sample gave rise to the 31 T cell receptor beta chains below, sequenced in a study of regulatory T cells in long-lasting Graves disease. Time point here: newly diagnosed GD, antithyroid drugs for less than 3 months. Generation of the TCR library employed RNA extracted from PBMCs. CDR3-region Arm-PCR and iRepertoire HTBI primers produced the TCR beta libraries. In TCRdb, the multiplex PCR reads were re-called with MiXCR into one record per CDR3 protein. The repertoire consists of about half a million distinct CDR3 sequences, with about 12% occurring once and the leading ten covering almost 9%. In addition, the sample was reused for a study of T cells in Graves' hyperthyroidism and ophthalmopathy.

The sequenced sample was peripheral blood mononuclear cells (PBMCs), obtained at new diagnosis, from a patient treated with antithyroid drugs. All receptors come from a woman in her twenties or thirties with Graves disease.

Many counts were recorded for this clonotype. The chain employs TRBV2 and TRBJ2-5, with D perhaps TRBD1 or TRBD2 (5 bases each). The V end lost 2 bases, the J end lost 2 bases, and 9 bases lay between the germline ends. Germline V gene sequence: CDR1 SNHLY, CDR2 FYNNEI. The CDR3 has 14 residues. DNA of the CDR3: TGTGCCAGCAGTGAATGGGACCCTCAAGAGACCCAGTACTTC. It translates to CASSEWDPQETQYF.

This clonotype was observed many times. V usage is TRBV29-1 and J usage is TRBJ2-1, with D maybe TRBD2 (6 bases). V lost 2 bases and J lost 7, with 15 bases in between. This CDR3 is built from 14 residues. Germline assignment: CDR1 SQVTM and CDR2 ANQGSEA. CDR3 bases: TGCAGCGTTGAACCTTTCCAGCGGGCGAATGAGCAGTTCTTC. It encodes CSVEPFQRANEQFF.

This clonotype was recorded many times. The chain links TRBV12-5 to TRBJ2-1; 8 bases fit TRBD1. Germline V lookup: CDR1 LGHNT, CDR2 FRNRAP. V dropped 2 bases and J dropped 1; count of bases not matched to a gene: 7. This CDR3 region has 17 residues. CDR3 DNA sequence: TGTGCTAGTGGTTTGACCAGCCGGACAGGGTCCTACAATGAGCAGTTCTTC. Amino acid sequence: CASGLTSRTGSYNEQFF.

The chain carries TRBV27 and TRBJ2-3; 11 nucleotides agree with TRBD2. This CDR3 has 15 residues. Germline CDR1 reads MNHEY; CDR2 reads SMNVEV (reference sequence). J gave up 6 bases and V 6 bases, and 8 bases lay outside the gene matches. The CDR3: CASSQTSGKGDTQYF. CDR3 bases: TGTGCCAGCAGCCAGACTAGCGGGAAGGGGGATACGCAGTATTTT.

This clonotype was found many times. The chain carries TRBV5-1 and TRBJ1-5; weak D call: TRBD1 (6 bases). Trimming shortened V by 0 bases and J by 3 bases, and 10 bases separated the two germline ends. This CDR3 is built from 15 residues. Germline V lookup: CDR1 SGHRS, CDR2 YFSETQ. CDR3 nucleotide sequence: TGCGCCAGCAGCTTGGGGGCAGGGGCCAATCAGCCCCAGCATTTT. Protein product: CASSLGAGANQPQHF.

Many counts were recorded for this clonotype. The rearrangement links TRBV28 to TRBJ1-5; 7 bases fit TRBD1. Germline values: CDR1 MDHEN, CDR2 SYDVKM. The CDR3 is 18 amino acids. J lost 5 bases, V lost 6 bases, and 19 bases had no gene match. The CDR3 protein is CASSSIFLTGEDDQPQHF. DNA of the CDR3: TGTGCCAGCAGCTCCATATTCTTAACAGGGGAGGACGATCAGCCCCAGCATTTT.

The J gene is TRBJ2-1, the V gene TRBV2; the match to TRBD1 covers 10 bases. Germline CDR1 reads SNHLY; CDR2 reads FYNNEI. This CDR3 spans 16 amino acids. Trimming took 2 bases from V and 2 from J; bases not matched to a gene: 3. CDR3 DNA sequence: TGTGCCAGCAGTGAATGGGGACAGGGGCCCTACAATGAGCAGTTCTTC. Translated, it gives CASSEWGQGPYNEQFF.

The sample holds many counts of this clonotype. This chain links TRBV20-1 with TRBJ2-5; unclear D gene. The CDR3 length is 13 residues. Germline lookup yields CDR1 DFQATT and CDR2 SNEGSKA (reference sequence). V lost 5 bases, J lost 5 bases, and 15 bases lay in between. The CDR3 bases are TGCAGTGCTCTCCCCCTCTTGGGGGAGACCCAGTACTTC. It codes for CSALPLLGETQYF.

This clonotype was observed many times. The chain links TRBV3-1 to TRBJ2-7; the D gene could be TRBD1 or TRBD2 (5 bases each). This CDR3 region has 15 residues. Germline CDR1 is LGHDT and CDR2 is YNNKEL (reference sequence). V was pared by 0 bases and J by 1 base, with 10 bases between. The CDR3 region has the DNA TGTGCCAGCAGCCAAGATCGGGGCAGGTCCTACGAGCAGTACTTC. Protein sequence: CASSQDRGRSYEQYF.

This clonotype was recorded at least ten times. The rearrangement joins TRBV20-1 to TRBJ2-7; D perhaps matches TRBD1 (5 bases). The CDR3 sequence is 14 residues long. V was clipped by 5 bases and J by 2 bases, with 16 bases between them. Germline CDR1 DFQATT, CDR2 SNEGSKA (reference sequence). The CDR3 protein is CSAPKTDSTYEQYF. CDR3 nucleotide sequence: TGCAGTGCTCCTAAGACCGACAGTACCTACGAGCAGTACTTC.

The rearrangement links TRBV7-6 to TRBJ2-7, with D hard to call. The germline CDR1 and CDR2 sequences are SGHVS and FNYEAQ. Trimming took off 8 bases at V and 5 bases at J, with 13 bases between the two ends. The CDR3 runs to 12 residues. This chain's CDR3 is CASSTNEHEQYF. The CDR3 DNA follows: TGTGCCAGCTCGACGAACGAGCACGAGCAGTACTTC.

Regarding this clonotype: This may come from a read error, since a much larger clone is one base off. The chain links TRBV11-1 to TRBJ2-7; D is uncertain. CDR1 and CDR2 from the germline V gene are SGHAT and FQDESV (reference sequence). The CDR3 runs 14 residues. The CDR3 DNA reads as TGTGCCAGCAGCTTAGCGGGTAAGGTCGCCGAGCGGTACTTC. Residues: CASSLAGKVAERYF.

This clonotype showed up just a few times. V and J are TRBV5-1 and TRBJ2-3; 10 bases match TRBD2. Germline-derived CDR1 and CDR2 are SGHRS and YFSETQ. The CDR3 has 17 amino acids. Losses at the gene ends were 0 bases for V and 4 bases for J; bases not matched to a gene: 8. CDR3 loop: CASSLESSGSLSDTQYF. The CDR3, as DNA: TGCGCCAGCAGCTTGGAGTCTAGCGGGAGTTTATCAGATACGCAGTATTTT.

This clonotype appeared many times. The chain joins TRBV11-2 to TRBJ1-6, with TRBD1 identical over 9 bases. Trimming removed 2 bases from V and 7 bases from J; junction bases left unmatched: 6. Germline assignment: CDR1 SGHAT and CDR2 FQNNGV. The CDR3 has 16 amino acids. The CDR3 nucleotides are TGTGCCAGCAGCTTACGACCCACAGGGGGCAATTCACCCCTCCACTTT. Residues: CASSLRPTGGNSPLHF.

This clonotype came up many times. The chain uses TRBV6-1 and TRBJ2-1, with TRBD2 identical over 11 bases. CDR1 is MNHNS, CDR2 SASEGT, per germline. V shed 8 bases and J 10 bases; nucleotides not matched to a gene: 10. This CDR3 contains 14 residues. CDR3 sequence: CASRRGLAAREQFF. In nucleotides, the CDR3 is TGTGCCAGCCGGCGGGGACTAGCGGCAAGAGAGCAGTTCTTC.

This clonotype occurred a few times. The gene calls are TRBV19 and TRBJ1-5, with 11 bases matching TRBD1. There are 15 residues in the CDR3. J gave up 8 bases and V 7 bases, and 10 bases lay outside the gene matches. Germline values: CDR1 LNHDA, CDR2 SQIVND (reference sequence). This CDR3 is CASTRTGGLWEPQHF. The CDR3 nucleotides are TGTGCCAGTACCCGGACAGGGGGCCTTTGGGAGCCCCAGCATTTT.

This clonotype has a count of ten or more. The chain is built from TRBV6-1 and TRBJ2-5; TRBD1 matches 7 bases. The CDR3 is 12 amino acids. With V trimmed by 6 bases and J by 5 bases, 3 bases remained unmatched. Looked up from germline, CDR1 is MNHNS and CDR2 is SASEGT. The CDR3 nucleotides read TGTGCCAGCAGACAGGGGAAGGAGACCCAGTACTTC. It translates to CASRQGKETQYF.

This chain joins TRBV7-3 and TRBJ2-1; 13 bases fit TRBD2. The CDR3 totals 15 residues. Unmatched junction bases numbered 5, after V lost 4 bases and J lost 8 bases. Germline V lookup: CDR1 SGHTA, CDR2 FQGTGA. The CDR3 protein is CASSSGLAGTHEQFF. The CDR3 DNA sequence: TGTGCCAGCAGCTCGGGACTAGCGGGAACGCATGAGCAGTTCTTC.

This clonotype was observed at least ten times. CDR3 amino acids: CASSFPDHLAKNIQYF. The DNA of the CDR3 is TGTGCCAGCAGTTTTCCGGACCACCTAGCCAAAAACATTCAGTACTTC. J is TRBJ2-4 and V is TRBV12-3 or TRBV12-4, with D uncertain. The length of the CDR3 is 16 residues. With 3 bases removed from V and 0 bases from J, the gap between germline ends came to 12 bases.

This clonotype showed up just a few times. The chain couples TRBV4-1 to TRBJ2-1, with 10 bases aligning to TRBD1. J was trimmed by 6 bases and V by 3 bases; bases with no gene match: 8. Germline V gives CDR1 MGHRA, CDR2 YSYEKL. The CDR3 extends over 16 amino acids. The CDR3 DNA reads as TGCGCCAGCAGCCAGCAGACAGGGGGCGTCGGCAATGAGCAGTTCTTC. It codes for CASSQQTGGVGNEQFF.

The sample holds a few counts of this clonotype. This chain links TRBV19 with TRBJ1-5, with D perhaps TRBD1 (5 bases). CDR1 is LNHDA, CDR2 SQIVND, per germline (reference sequence). V lost 3 bases to trimming and J lost 7 bases, with 10 bases between them. The CDR3 length is 13 residues. The CDR3 sequence is CASSIGEGQPQHF. Here the CDR3 DNA reads TGTGCCAGTAGTATCGGCGAGGGGCAGCCCCAGCATTTT.

This clonotype was detected many times. This chain uses TRBV5-1 with TRBJ2-3; 10 nucleotides match TRBD2. V was clipped by 5 bases and J by 5 bases; unmatched bases: 8. CDR3 size: 15 residues. Germline CDR1 SGHRS, CDR2 YFSETQ. DNA of the CDR3: TGCGCCAGCAGAGACAGCGGGAGGGCGAAAGATACGCAGTATTTT. Translating gives CASRDSGRAKDTQYF.

This clonotype occurred many times. This sequence joins TRBV18 and TRBJ1-6; D possibly corresponds to TRBD1 (6 bases). V dropped 8 bases and J dropped 12 bases, with 14 bases sitting between them. Germline CDR1 is KGHSH and CDR2 is LQKENI. The CDR3 has 12 residues. The chain's CDR3 is CASRGQRLPLHF. The CDR3 coding sequence is TGTGCCAGCCGAGGACAGCGATTACCCCTCCACTTT.

As concerns this clonotype: It may be a read error: a sequence one base away is much more abundant. J is TRBJ2-3 and V is TRBV5-1; unclear D gene. Trimming took 7 bases from V and 6 from J, leaving 18 bases between them. Germline V gene data show CDR1 as SGHRS and CDR2 as YFSETQ. This CDR3 is built from 14 residues. As DNA, the CDR3 is TGCGCCAGCGGCTCACTGGCCGAAAGGGATACGCAGTATTTT. This translates into CASGSLAERDTQYF. The full variable domain, completed using reference TRBV5-1 and TRBJ2-3, is KAGVTQTPRYLIKTRGQQVTLSCSPISGHRSVSWYQQTPGQGLQFLFEYFSETQRNKGNFPGRFSGRQFSNSRSEMNVSTLELGDSALYLCASGSLAERDTQYFGPGTRLTVL.

A remark on this clonotype: A read error likely explains this, since a far larger clone differs by one base. This chain joins TRBV5-1 and TRBJ2-5; 15 bases fit TRBD2. The J call may not be correct, given that the DNA end is closer to TRBJ2-1. Germline V gives CDR1 SGHRS, CDR2 YFSETQ. The CDR3 covers 15 residues. For the CDR3, the DNA is TGCACCAGCAGCTTGGAGGGACTAGCGGGAGGTGAGCAGTTCTTC. Its translation: CTSSLEGLAGGEQFF.

The table lists this clonotype with many counts. The chain is built from TRBV13 and TRBJ2-5; weak D call: TRBD1 (5 bases). CDR1 PRHDT and CDR2 FYEKMQ come from the germline V gene (reference sequence). V shed 5 bases and J shed 7 bases, with 20 bases lying between them. This CDR3 comprises 15 residues. The CDR3 region has the DNA TGTGCCAGCAGCACGACAGAGGAGCCCGAAGGGACCCAGTACTTC. Translation gives CASSTTEEPEGTQYF.

This clonotype was seen at least ten times. J is TRBJ2-7 and V is TRBV30, with 14 bases lining up with TRBD2. V shed 2 bases and J 1 base; nucleotides not matched to a gene: 7. Per germline, CDR1 GTSNPN and CDR2 SVGIG (reference sequence). CDR3 length equals 17 residues. The CDR3 loop reads CAWSLGLAGEVSYEQYF. The DNA of the CDR3 is TGTGCCTGGAGTCTGGGACTAGCGGGAGAAGTTTCCTACGAGCAGTACTTC. The variable domain in full, with the rest retrieved from reference TRBV30 and TRBJ2-7, is SQTIHQWPATLVQPVGSPLSLECTVEGTSNPNLYWYRQAAGRGLQLLFYSVGIGQISSEVPQNLSASRPQDRQFILSSKKLLLSDSGFYLCAWSLGLAGEVSYEQYFGPGTRLTVT.

The sample holds many counts of this clonotype. The chain has TRBV12-5 and TRBJ2-1; D might be TRBD1 or TRBD2, each matching 5 bases. This CDR3 is built from 16 residues. V was trimmed by 6 bases and J by 1 base, leaving 16 bases between them. Germline V lookup: CDR1 LGHNT, CDR2 FRNRAP. In nucleotides, the CDR3 is TGTGCTAGTGGCCAGGTAGGGGACGGATCCTACAATGAGCAGTTCTTC. This sequence encodes CASGQVGDGSYNEQFF.

Ten or more counts support this clonotype. The junction differs from germline at one of its ends, possibly a read error. V gene TRBV28 combines with J gene TRBJ2-2, with 8 bases matching TRBD2. This CDR3 has 12 amino acids. From germline, CDR1 is MDHEN and CDR2 SYDVKM. In DNA, the CDR3 is TGTGCCAGCAGTTCACCGGGGGGGGAGATGTTTTTT. Protein: CASSSPGGEMFF.

This clonotype was counted between two and nine times. The rearrangement links TRBV29-1 to TRBJ2-1, with 8 bases matching TRBD1. The J segment lost 2 bases and the V segment lost 7 bases, leaving 4 bases of the junction unmatched. Germline CDR1 is SQVTM and CDR2 is ANQGSEA. The CDR3 is 13 residues long. This CDR3 reads CSGDRGPYNEQFF. In DNA, the CDR3 is TGCAGCGGTGACAGGGGACCCTACAATGAGCAGTTCTTC.

This clonotype was seen repeatedly, ten times or more. The rearrangement joins TRBV6-1 to TRBJ2-7; 8 nucleotides agree with TRBD1. The CDR3 contains 14 residues. V lost 6 bases to trimming and J lost 2 bases; unmatched junction nucleotides: 6. Germline-derived CDR1 and CDR2 are MNHNS and SASEGT. CDR3 sequence reads: CASRKPGQAYEQYF. CDR3 in DNA: TGTGCCAGCAGAAAACCGGGACAGGCCTACGAGCAGTACTTC.